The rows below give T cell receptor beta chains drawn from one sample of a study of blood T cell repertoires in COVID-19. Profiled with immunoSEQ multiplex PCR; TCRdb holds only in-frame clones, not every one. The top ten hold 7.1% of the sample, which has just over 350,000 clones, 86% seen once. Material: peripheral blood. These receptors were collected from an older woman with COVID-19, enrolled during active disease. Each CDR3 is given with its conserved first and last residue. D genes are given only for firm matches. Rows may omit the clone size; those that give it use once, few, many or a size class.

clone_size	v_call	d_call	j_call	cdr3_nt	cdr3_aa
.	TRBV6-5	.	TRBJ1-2	TGTGCCAGCAGTTACTCCCTACAGGGCATCTATGGCTACACCTTC	CASSYSLQGIYGYTF
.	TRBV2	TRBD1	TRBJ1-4	TGTGCCAGCCACAGGGGCTCTAATGAAAAACTGTTTTTT	CASHRGSNEKLFF
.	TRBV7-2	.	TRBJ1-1	TGTGCCAGCAGCTCTAGTGGGGGACTTGGGGCTTTCTTT	CASSSSGGLGAFF
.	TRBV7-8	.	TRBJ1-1	TGTGCCAGCAGCCCCTCAGGGTTGAACACTGAAGCTTTCTTT	CASSPSGLNTEAFF
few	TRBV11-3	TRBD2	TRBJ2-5	TGTGCCAGCAGCACCCGGGGGGGGGCCGGGGAGACCCAGTACTTC	CASSTRGGAGETQYF
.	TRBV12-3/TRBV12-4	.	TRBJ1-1	TGTGCCAGCACATGGGGGGGAAACACTGAAGCTTTCTTT	CASTWGGNTEAFF
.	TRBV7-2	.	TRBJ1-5	TGTGCCAGCAGCTTAGACCTAGGGTGGGGGCTGAGCAATCAGCCCCAGCATTTT	CASSLDLGWGLSNQPQHF
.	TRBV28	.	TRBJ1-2	TGTGCCAGCAGTCTCCAGGGATTAGGCTACACCTTC	CASSLQGLGYTF
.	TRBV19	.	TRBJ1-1	TGTGCCAGTAGGGGGGGGAACACTGAAGCTTTCTTT	CASRGGNTEAFF
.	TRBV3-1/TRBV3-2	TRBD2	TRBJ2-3	TGTGCCAGCAGCCAAGTAGCGGGGGTGAGCACAGATACGCAGTATTTT	CASSQVAGVSTDTQYF
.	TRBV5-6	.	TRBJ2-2	TGTGCCAGCAGCTGGGGGACTGGCGCCACCGGGGAGCTGTTTTTT	CASSWGTGATGELFF
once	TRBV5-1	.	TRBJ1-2	TGCGCCAGCAGCTTGGCTACAGGGAAACTCTATGGCTACACCTTC	CASSLATGKLYGYTF
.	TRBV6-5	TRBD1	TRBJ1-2	TGTGCCAGCAGCCGACAGGGGCTCGGCTACACCTTC	CASSRQGLGYTF
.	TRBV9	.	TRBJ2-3	TGTGCCAGCAGCGCTAGGGGAGATACGCAGTATTTT	CASSARGDTQYF
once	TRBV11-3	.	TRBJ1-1	TGTGCCAGCAGCCGACGGGGGGGAGACACTGAAGCTTTCTTT	CASSRRGGDTEAFF
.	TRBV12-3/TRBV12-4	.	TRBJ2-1	TGTGCCAGCAGTTTTACAGGGAAGGAGCAGTTCTTC	CASSFTGKEQFF
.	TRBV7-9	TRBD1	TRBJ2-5	TGTGCCAGCAGCTTAGGACAGGGTGCGCGAGAGACCCAGTACTTC	CASSLGQGARETQYF
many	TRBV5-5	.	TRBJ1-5	TGTGCCAGCAGCTCCACCCCAGGTAATAATCAGCCCCAGCATTTT	CASSSTPGNNQPQHF
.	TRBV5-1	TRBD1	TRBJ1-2	TGCGCCAGCAGCTTAGAACAGACAGGGGAGGGCTACACCTTC	CASSLEQTGEGYTF
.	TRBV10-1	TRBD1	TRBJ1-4	TGCGCCAGCAGTGGGCCTGAAAAAGGACAGGGAGGTGCAACTAATGAAAAACTGTTTTTT	CASSGPEKGQGGATNEKLFF
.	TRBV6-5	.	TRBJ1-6	TGTGCCAGCAGCATACTAGGGAGTTCAGTTTCACCCCTCCACTTT	CASSILGSSVSPLHF
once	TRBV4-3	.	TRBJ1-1	TGCGCCAGCAGCCAAGATAGCCTACGCACTGAAGCTTTCTTT	CASSQDSLRTEAFF
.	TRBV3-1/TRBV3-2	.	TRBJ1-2	TGTGCCAGCAGCCAAGATGAGTTTGGGGCAGGGGTTGATGGCTACACCTTC	CASSQDEFGAGVDGYTF
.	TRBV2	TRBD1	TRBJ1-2	TGTGCCAGCAGGGACAGGGGGTATGGCTACACCTTC	CASRDRGYGYTF
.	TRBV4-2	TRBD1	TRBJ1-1	TGTGCCAGCAGCCAGATGGGACAGGCCATGAACACTGAAGCTTTCTTT	CASSQMGQAMNTEAFF
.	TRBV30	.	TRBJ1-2	TGTGCCTGGAGTGCCCAGGGTATTGGCTACACCTTC	CAWSAQGIGYTF
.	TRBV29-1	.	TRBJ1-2	TGCAGCACGACTTGGGGCGACGGTGACTATGGCTACACCTTC	CSTTWGDGDYGYTF
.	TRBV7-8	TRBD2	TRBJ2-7	TGTGCCAGCAGCTTAATTAGGACTAGCGGGGGCTACTCCTACGAGCAGTACTTC	CASSLIRTSGGYSYEQYF
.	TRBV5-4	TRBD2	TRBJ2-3	TGTGCCAGCAGCTTCGGCGGGGGGGATCCGGCAGATACGCAGTATTTT	CASSFGGGDPADTQYF
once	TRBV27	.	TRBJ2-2	TGTGCCAGCAGTCTGAAGGCCCCACGGGTCGCGAACACCGGGGAGCTGTTTTTT	CASSLKAPRVANTGELFF
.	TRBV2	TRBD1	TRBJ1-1	TGTGCCAGCAGTTTATACAGGGGGTCAGACACTGAAGCTTTCTTT	CASSLYRGSDTEAFF
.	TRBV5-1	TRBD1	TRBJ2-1	TGCGCCAGCAGTTTGTACGGGGACAGGGCGATCGATGAGCAGTTCTTC	CASSLYGDRAIDEQFF
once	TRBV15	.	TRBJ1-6	TGTGCCACCAGCAGCCTCACAGGGAGCTCCTATAATTCACCCCTCCACTTT	CATSSLTGSSYNSPLHF
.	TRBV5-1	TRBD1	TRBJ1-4	TGCGCCAGCAGCTTTGGGGACAGACACCCAACTAATGAAAAACTGTTTTTT	CASSFGDRHPTNEKLFF
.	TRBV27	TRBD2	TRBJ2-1	TGTGCCAGCAGTTTAATGCTAGCGGGGAGCAATGAGCAGTTCTTC	CASSLMLAGSNEQFF
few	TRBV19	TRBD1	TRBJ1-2	TGTGCCAGTAGTATTGGGACAGGTGGCGGCTACACCTTC	CASSIGTGGGYTF
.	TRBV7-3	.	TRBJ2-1	TGTGCCAGCAGCGTTGCAGGGGCCTCCTACAATGAGCAGTTCTTC	CASSVAGASYNEQFF
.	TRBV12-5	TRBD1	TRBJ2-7	TGTGCTAGGACGGGGACAGGATGCTCCGAGCAGTACTTC	CARTGTGCSEQYF
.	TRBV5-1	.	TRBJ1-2	TGCGCCAGCAGCTTGCCAGGAGGGCGTTATGGCTACACCTTC	CASSLPGGRYGYTF
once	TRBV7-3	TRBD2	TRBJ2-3	TGTGCCAGCAGCCCGCTAGCGGGGGGGGCAGATACGCAGTATTTT	CASSPLAGGADTQYF
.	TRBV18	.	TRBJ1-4	TGTGCCAGCTCACGGGCAGGGGCCGGGTCAACTAATGAAAAACTGTTTTTT	CASSRAGAGSTNEKLFF
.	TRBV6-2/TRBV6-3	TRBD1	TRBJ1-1	TGTGCCAGCAGTTCGACAGGGGTTCGGAACACTGAAGCTTTCTTT	CASSSTGVRNTEAFF
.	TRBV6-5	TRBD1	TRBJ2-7	TGTGCCGCGAGCGTCAGGGGGCTCTACGAGCAGTACTTC	CAASVRGLYEQYF
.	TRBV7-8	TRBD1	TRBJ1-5	TGTGCCAGCAGCACCGGACAGGGACGGAGTCAGCCCCAGCATTTT	CASSTGQGRSQPQHF
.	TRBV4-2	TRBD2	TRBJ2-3	TGTGCCAGCAGCCAAGGGGCTAGCGGAAGCACAGATACGCAGTATTTT	CASSQGASGSTDTQYF
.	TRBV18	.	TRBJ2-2	TGTGCCAGCTCCCCCGGACAGAACACCGGGGAGCTGTTTTTT	CASSPGQNTGELFF
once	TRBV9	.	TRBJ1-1	TGTGCCAGCAGCGTACAAGAATCACAGATCCCCCTTAACACTGAAGCTTTCTTT	CASSVQESQIPLNTEAFF
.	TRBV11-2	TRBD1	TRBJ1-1	TGTGCCAGCAGCTCCGGAGTCTGGGACAGGGGGAACACTGAAGCTTTCTTT	CASSSGVWDRGNTEAFF
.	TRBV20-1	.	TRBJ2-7	TGCAGTGCCGCGAAAACCTACGAGCAGTACTTC	CSAAKTYEQYF